This is a list of T cell receptor beta chains from one sample in a study of monozygotic twins with inflammatory bowel disease. TCRdb reprocessed the 5' RACE reads and stores each CDR3 protein as one record, lacking DNA. Recorded for this sample: over 120,000 distinct CDR3 sequences. Sequencing used blood. These receptors were collected from a human donor with ulcerative colitis or Crohn's disease, or a healthy co-twin of an affected twin (not recorded which). Each CDR3 is given with its conserved first and last residue. Fields, in order: V gene, J gene, clone size, CDR3 protein. For some rows the clone size is stated as once, few or many, or as a class when expanded; others skip it.

>TRBV5-1|TRBJ2-5|.
CASSLGQGAETQYF
>TRBV19|TRBJ2-1|.
CASSERRASYNEQFF
>TRBV20-1|TRBJ2-2|.
CSALLGRNTGELFF
>TRBV29-1|TRBJ1-1|.
CSVGTGSTNTEAFF
>TRBV5-1|TRBJ2-7|.
CASTSSGRNSYEQYF
>TRBV6-1|TRBJ1-1|.
CASIRTGITEAFF
>TRBV2|TRBJ1-2|.
CASSGRVRGYGYTF
>TRBV7-2|TRBJ2-1|.
CASSLAQGAYNKQFF
>TRBV28|TRBJ2-1|.
CATSNRNSYNEQFF
>TRBV2|TRBJ2-7|medium-sized
CASRWPDTYEQYF
>TRBV11-2|TRBJ2-7|.
CASSSALDDSYEQYF
>TRBV5-4|TRBJ1-5|.
CASSPGPDRGNQPQHF
>TRBV7-9|TRBJ2-7|.
CASRSPGTVYEQYF
>TRBV6-5|TRBJ2-2|.
CASSYREGGGELFF
>TRBV10-3|TRBJ2-5|.
CAIKGEWETQYF
>TRBV7-9|TRBJ2-7|.
CASSLGVAGDHYEQYF
>TRBV29-1|TRBJ2-7|.
CSAGGGVHEQYF
>TRBV29-1|TRBJ1-1|.
CSAEEGTEAFF
>TRBV6-5|TRBJ2-7|.
CASSSERGLAGPSYEQYF
>TRBV5-1|TRBJ2-1|.
CASSGGLAGSYNEQFF
>TRBV28|TRBJ2-3|.
CASSSLWGVGTDTQYF
>TRBV28|TRBJ1-4|.
CASSYPQGANEKLFF
>TRBV7-8|TRBJ1-1|.
CASSPQFFEAFF
>TRBV25-1|TRBJ2-6|.
CASSEFRGSISGANVLTF
>TRBV20-1|TRBJ1-5|.
CSAPTVPNQPQHF